This T cell receptor beta chain was recorded in a study of CD4 T cells in relation to SARS-CoV-2 and coronaviruses. Before the COVID-19 pandemic, during about 2011-2019, CD4+ T cells were taken from unexposed donors. V lost 6 bases to trimming and J lost 2 bases; unmatched junction nucleotides: 7. The CDR3 covers 15 residues. Germline loops: CDR1 SNHLY, CDR2 FYNNEI. Sequencing used immunoSEQ multiplex PCR; TCRdb keeps in-frame clones, though not all of them. The sample contains some 64,000 clones, less than 95% of which appear only once. The specimen sequenced was naive CD4+ T cells from PBMCs. Subset meaning: naive CD4+ T cells isolated by negative enrichment. The V gene is TRBV2, the J gene TRBJ2-3; 8 nucleotides align to TRBD2. This receptor was taken from a human donor in good health. CDR3 coding DNA: TGTGCCAGCAGAAAGGTAGCGGGGACCACAGATACGCAGTATTTT. Encoded protein: CASRKVAGTTDTQYF.